These T cell receptor beta chains were read from a single sample in a study of blood T cell repertoires in COVID-19. Libraries were prepared by immunoSEQ multiplex PCR; TCRdb keeps only in-frame clonotypes and omits some of them. The sample holds 210,000 or so clones; roughly 86% are singletons and the top ten take roughly 7.6%. Sequencing was carried out using peripheral blood. The receptor set was obtained from a woman aged 50 to 60 with active or convalescent COVID-19. CDR3s include the opening cysteine and the closing phenylalanine or tryptophan. D genes are given only for firm matches. Size is stated for part of the rows, as once, few or many counts, or as a class when the clone is expanded.

j_gene,d_gene,abundance,v_gene,CDR3nt,CDR3aa
TRBJ1-4,-,-,TRBV6-5,TGTGCCAGCACCTCGACAGCAACTAATGAAAAACTGTTTTTT,CASTSTATNEKLFF
TRBJ1-1,-,-,TRBV20-1,TGCAGTGCGGAGTTGAACACTGAAGCTTTCTTT,CSAELNTEAFF
TRBJ1-1,TRBD1,-,TRBV6-6,TGTGCCAGCAGTCTGACAGGGTTATCCGAAGCTTTCTTT,CASSLTGLSEAFF
TRBJ2-1,TRBD2,-,TRBV9,TGTGCCAGCAGCGCGGGGACTAGCGGGAGTCGCCGTACCGTTGAGCAGTTCTTC,CASSAGTSGSRRTVEQFF
TRBJ1-1,TRBD1,-,TRBV10-1,TGCGCCAGTAGGACAGGCTTGAACACTGAAGCTTTCTTT,CASRTGLNTEAFF
TRBJ1-1,-,-,TRBV20-1,TGCAGTGCGGGCCAAAATAGAGCTTTCTTT,CSAGQNRAFF
TRBJ2-2,-,few,TRBV19,TGTGCCACCACTATATTGGAGGGTTACGGGGAGCTGTTTTTT,CATTILEGYGELFF
TRBJ2-5,-,-,TRBV7-6,TGTGCCAGCAGCGGTCGCGTTCGGGAGACCCAGTACTTC,CASSGRVRETQYF
TRBJ2-2,-,few,TRBV4-1,TGCGCCAGCAGCCAAGATGTCTCCTTCAACACCGGGGAGCTGTTTTTT,CASSQDVSFNTGELFF
TRBJ1-1,TRBD1,once,TRBV18,TGTGCCAGCTCGTCAACGGGACAGGGCGGCACTGAAGCTTTCTTT,CASSSTGQGGTEAFF
TRBJ1-1,-,-,TRBV28,TGTGCCAGCAGTTCGCACCCGGGCGGGGCGAGCAGCACTGAAGCTTTCTTT,CASSSHPGGASSTEAFF
TRBJ2-4,-,-,TRBV18,TGTGCCAGCTCTCCGCCCGGTGGAAACATTCAGTACTTC,CASSPPGGNIQYF
TRBJ2-3,TRBD2,once,TRBV9,TGTGCCAGCAGCCTACCGGGACTAGCGGGAGCAGATACGCAGTATTTT,CASSLPGLAGADTQYF
TRBJ2-7,TRBD2,-,TRBV18,TGTGCCAGCTCTGGGGGAGGGCCCTACGAGCAGTACTTC,CASSGGGPYEQYF
TRBJ1-1,-,-,TRBV18,TGTGCCAGCTCACCACAAGCGGTGAACACTGAAGCTTTCTTT,CASSPQAVNTEAFF
TRBJ2-7,-,-,TRBV6-5,TGTGCCAGCAGCCAAACAGGGTACGAGCAGTACTTC,CASSQTGYEQYF
TRBJ2-5,TRBD2,-,TRBV4-1,TGCGCCAGCAGCCTGGGGGACCAGGGAGGGGAGACCCAGTACTTC,CASSLGDQGGETQYF
TRBJ2-3,-,few,TRBV29-1,TGCAGCGTTGAAGGGGCAAATACGCAGTATTTT,CSVEGANTQYF
TRBJ2-1,-,-,TRBV5-1,TGCGCCAGCAGCTTACAGACATCCTACAATGAGCAGTTCTTC,CASSLQTSYNEQFF
TRBJ2-2,-,-,TRBV29-1,TGCAGCGTTGTATTTATGTTAGGGGAAAACACCGGGGAGCTGTTTTTT,CSVVFMLGENTGELFF
TRBJ1-4,-,-,TRBV28,TGTGCCAGCAGTTTGCGTCGGACAGCCCGTAATGAAAAACTGTTTTTT,CASSLRRTARNEKLFF
TRBJ1-2,-,-,TRBV7-8,TGTGCCAGCAGCCCGTGGGGGGGGTCTACCTATGGCTACACCTTC,CASSPWGGSTYGYTF
TRBJ2-5,TRBD1,-,TRBV6-2/TRBV6-3,TGTGCCAGCAGCTCAGGGACAGGCCAAGAGACCCAGTACTTC,CASSSGTGQETQYF
TRBJ1-2,-,-,TRBV5-1,TGCGCCAGCAGCTTGGACAGGGCTGAAGACTATGGCTACACCTTC,CASSLDRAEDYGYTF
TRBJ2-1,-,-,TRBV28,TGTGCCAGCAGTTTAAGCGCGGGGAGAAAGGAGCAGTTCTTC,CASSLSAGRKEQFF
TRBJ2-5,TRBD1,-,TRBV19,TGTGCCAGTAGTTTCAGGGGCTCAGGGGGAGAGACCCAGTACTTC,CASSFRGSGGETQYF
TRBJ1-5,TRBD1,-,TRBV28,TGTGCCAGCAGTTCACTACAGGGGATAAGCAATCAGCCCCAGCATTTT,CASSSLQGISNQPQHF
TRBJ1-4,-,-,TRBV5-1,TGCGCCAGCAGCTTTCCCGGGGAAAAACTGTTTTTT,CASSFPGEKLFF
TRBJ1-2,-,few,TRBV5-4,TGTGCCAGCAGCTCGGGCGGGGATAACTATGGCTACACCTTC,CASSSGGDNYGYTF
TRBJ2-2,-,-,TRBV11-3,TGTGCCAGCAGCCCGGGACTGAACACCGGGGAGCTGTTTTTT,CASSPGLNTGELFF
TRBJ1-3,-,-,TRBV2,TGTGCCAGCAGTGTGCAGGGAAGGGACACCATATATTTT,CASSVQGRDTIYF
TRBJ1-1,-,-,TRBV9,TGTGCCAGCAGGTTAGTAGGGGACACTGAAGCTTTCTTT,CASRLVGDTEAFF
TRBJ1-2,-,once,TRBV14,TGTGCCAGCAGCCCCGACAGAACTAACTATGGCTACACCTTC,CASSPDRTNYGYTF
TRBJ1-5,-,-,TRBV28,TGTGCCAGCCACGACTTGCGACTTGGCCAGCCCCAGCATTTT,CASHDLRLGQPQHF
TRBJ1-5,-,once,TRBV24-1,TGTGCCACCAGTGGCCCAGGATTTAGCAATCAGCCCCAGCATTTT,CATSGPGFSNQPQHF
TRBJ1-1,TRBD1,-,TRBV2,TGTGCCAGCACCCGAGGGACAGCGAACACTGAAGCTTTCTTT,CASTRGTANTEAFF
TRBJ2-3,-,-,TRBV7-9,TGTGCCAGCAGCTTAGACATCAGAGATACGCAGTATTTT,CASSLDIRDTQYF
TRBJ2-1,TRBD1,-,TRBV2,TGTGCCAGCACGGCGGGACAGGGGCTGGGTGAGCAGTTCTTC,CASTAGQGLGEQFF
TRBJ2-1,TRBD2,once,TRBV15,TGTGCCACCAGCAGAGATCTACTAGCGGACAATGAGCAGTTCTTC,CATSRDLLADNEQFF
TRBJ2-3,-,-,TRBV27,TGTGCCAGCACCGGGACTAGCACAGATACGCAGTATTTT,CASTGTSTDTQYF
TRBJ1-4,-,once,TRBV30,TGTGCCTGGGGGGCAGGGGCTAATGAAAAACTGTTTTTT,CAWGAGANEKLFF
TRBJ1-5,TRBD1,-,TRBV19,TGTGCCAGTACCATCGGAACAGGGGGCCTCAATCAGCCCCAGCATTTT,CASTIGTGGLNQPQHF
TRBJ2-3,-,-,TRBV28,TGTGCCAGCAGTTTAGGGTGGGGCCCTAGCACAGATACGCAGTATTTT,CASSLGWGPSTDTQYF
TRBJ2-3,TRBD1,few,TRBV7-9,TGTGCCAGCAGCCAAGCCAGGGGGCCTGCAGATACGCAGTATTTT,CASSQARGPADTQYF
TRBJ2-7,-,-,TRBV5-4,TGTGCCAGCAGCTTGAATCCGACAGTTTCCTACGAGCAGTACTTC,CASSLNPTVSYEQYF
TRBJ2-2,-,-,TRBV28,TGTGCCAGCAGTTTCCCGGTCCACCGGGCCGGGGAGCTGTTTTTT,CASSFPVHRAGELFF